This T cell receptor (beta chain) came from a study of graft-versus-host responses after intestinal transplantation. About the study: Each transplant was multivisceral, liver-intestinal, or isolated intestinal. Study-wide results and caveats: Detected in recipient marrow were GvH clones, some of which were first observed in ileum or blood.

Points on this clone: As yet, its antigen is unknown.

Data came from immunoSEQ multiplex PCR; TCRdb stores just in-frame clones and leaves some out. The table records around 110,000 clones, roughly 89% of them present only once. Trimming removed 4 bases from V and 7 bases from J, with 10 bases in between. This CDR3 spans 12 amino acids. Germline values: CDR1 MNHGY, CDR2 SAAAGT. The sequence derives from a human donor who was the organ donor for an intestinal transplant. The sequencing used unstimulated CD4+ T cells sorted from spleen or lymph node cells, collected before transplant. This sequence joins TRBV6-8 and TRBJ2-5; D gene uncertain. The CDR3 coding sequence is TGTGCCAGCAGTTCACCGGACGGGACCCAGTACTTC. Its translation: CASSSPDGTQYF.